The next 14 T cell receptor beta chains were all read from a single sample in a study of blood T cell repertoires in COVID-19. Repertoires were generated with immunoSEQ multiplex PCR, while TCRdb's copy carries only in-frame clones and drops some. The sample lists about 200,000 clones, 88% occurring once. Sequences were obtained from peripheral blood. Receptor source: a woman aged 35 to 49 who had recovered from COVID-19.

This chain uses TRBV7-8 with TRBJ2-7, with a tentative D call TRBD2 (6 bases). CDR3 length: 14 residues. V gave up 4 bases and J gave up 3 bases, with 13 bases separating them. Germline V lookup: CDR1 SGHVS, CDR2 FQNEAQ. This CDR3 reads CASSSRDFLYEQYF. The CDR3 coding sequence is TGTGCCAGCAGCTCGCGGGACTTTCTCTACGAGCAGTACTTC.

V usage is TRBV12-2 and J usage is TRBJ2-3; the table calls TRBD2, which could not be checked here. TRBV12-2 is termed a pseudogene. The CDR3 is 17 amino acids. The CDR3 reads CASRLARSSGSTDTQYF. DNA for the CDR3: TGTGCAAGTCGCTTAGCCCGGTCTAGCGGCAGCACAGATACGCAGTATTTT.

The V call is TRBV19, the J call TRBJ1-5, with a tentative D call TRBD1 (5 bases). Per the germline V gene, CDR1 is LNHDA and CDR2 is SQIVND (reference sequence). The CDR3 consists of 17 residues. The V end was cut by 6 bases, the J end by 1 base, with 19 bases between. The CDR3 spells CASRTSRGYLSNQPQHF. DNA of the CDR3: TGTGCCAGTAGGACGTCGCGGGGGTACCTAAGCAATCAGCCCCAGCATTTT.

This rearrangement joins TRBV7-9 to TRBJ2-1; D perhaps matches TRBD2 (6 bases). Trimming removed 2 bases at V and 12 bases at J, with 11 bases between. Germline assignment: CDR1 SEHNR and CDR2 FQNEAQ (reference sequence). The CDR3 loop spans 12 amino acids. CDR3 bases: TGTGCCAGCAGCTTAACTAGCCATTGGCAGTTCTTC. Translating gives CASSLTSHWQFF. The complete variable domain, with remaining parts taken from reference TRBV7-9 and TRBJ2-1, reads DTGVSQNPRHKITKRGQNVTFRCDPISEHNRLYWYRQTLGQGPEFLTYFQNEAQLEKSRLLSDRFSAERPKGSFSTLEIQRTEQGDSAMYLCASSLTSHWQFFGPGTRLTVL.

The J gene is TRBJ2-7, the V gene TRBV7-9, with no clear D. V lost 6 bases and J lost 0, with 15 bases in between. This CDR3 has 15 residues. Germline CDR1 SEHNR, CDR2 FQNEAQ (reference sequence). CDR3 protein: CASSSDVAISYEQYF. The CDR3 nucleotides are TGTGCCAGCAGTTCCGATGTAGCCATCTCCTACGAGCAGTACTTC.

The CDR3: CASSLVRDYMGGRDDEQFF. CDR3 in DNA: TGTGCCAGCAGCTTAGTTCGAGATTATATGGGCGGGAGAGACGATGAGCAGTTCTTC. The chain employs TRBV7-8 and TRBJ2-1; TRBD2 aligns across 7 bases. CDR1 and CDR2 from the germline V gene are SGHVS and FQNEAQ. V dropped 1 base and J dropped 8; count of bases not matched to a gene: 20. The CDR3 has 19 residues.

This chain connects TRBV7-2 to TRBJ2-1; D might be TRBD2 (5 bases). The ends were cut back, 0 bases at V and 0 bases at J, with 12 bases in the middle. Germline CDR1 reads SGHTA; CDR2 reads FQGNSA. This CDR3 has 17 amino acids. The CDR3 loop reads CASSLASRGNSYNEQFF. The DNA for the CDR3 is TGTGCCAGCAGCTTAGCGTCTCGGGGAAACTCCTACAATGAGCAGTTCTTC.

The V call is TRBV19, the J call TRBJ1-1, with D unclear. The V gene's germline CDR1 is LNHDA and CDR2 SQIVND (reference sequence). The CDR3 sequence is 18 residues long. The V end was cut by 1 base, the J end by 0 bases, with 18 bases between. CDR3 sequence reads: CASSIADFHGIMNTEAFF. The CDR3 DNA follows: TGTGCCAGTAGTATAGCAGACTTTCACGGGATTATGAACACTGAAGCTTTCTTT.

This sequence joins TRBV15 and TRBJ2-7; tentative D call: TRBD1 (5 bases). CDR3 size: 15 residues. V dropped 6 bases and J dropped 0 bases, with 15 bases sitting between them. Per germline, CDR1 LNHNV and CDR2 YYDKDF (reference sequence). The CDR3 bases are TGTGCCACCAGTAAAGGCTTAGGACACTCCTACGAGCAGTACTTC. This codes for CATSKGLGHSYEQYF. The whole variable domain, remainder taken from reference TRBV15 and TRBJ2-7, is DAMVIQNPRYQVTQFGKPVTLSCSQTLNHNVMYWYQQKSSQAPKLLFHYYDKDFNNEADTPDNFQSRRPNTSFCFLDIRSPGLGDTAMYLCATSKGLGHSYEQYFGPGTRLTVT.

V gene TRBV7-9 combines with J gene TRBJ1-1; 7 positions match TRBD1. The CDR3 has 16 residues. Trimming cost V 5 bases and J 2 bases; bases outside gene matches: 11. Germline CDR1 SEHNR, CDR2 FQNEAQ (reference sequence). The CDR3 sequence is CASSDPEGQLNTEAFF. CDR3 in DNA: TGTGCCAGCAGCGACCCCGAGGGACAGCTTAACACTGAAGCTTTCTTT.

This clone was seen once. The chain joins TRBV12-3 or TRBV12-4 to TRBJ1-1, with D unresolved. The CDR3 is 12 amino acids. With 7 bases removed from V and 7 bases from J, the gap between germline ends came to 13 bases. CDR3 residues: CASTADGIEAFF. The CDR3 region has the DNA TGTGCCAGCACCGCGGACGGGATTGAAGCTTTCTTT.

CDR3 amino acids: CASSQEGTLYEQYF. Written as DNA, the CDR3 is TGCGCCAGCAGCCAAGAAGGGACATTATACGAGCAGTACTTC. This chain links TRBV4-1 with TRBJ2-7, with D perhaps TRBD1 (6 bases). CDR1 MGHRA and CDR2 YSYEKL come from the germline V gene. Trimming took off 0 bases at V and 4 bases at J, with 10 bases between the two ends. This CDR3 spans 14 amino acids.

The chain carries TRBV27 and TRBJ2-7; 7 positions match TRBD1. Germline CDR1 and CDR2: MNHEY and SMNVEV (reference sequence). The CDR3 is made up of 13 amino acids. The ends lost 4 bases at V and 4 bases at J; junction bases unmatched: 4. CDR3 sequence: CASSSLDRYEQYF. The CDR3 nucleotides read TGTGCCAGCAGTTCCCTGGACAGGTACGAGCAGTACTTC.

The rearrangement links TRBV6-5 to TRBJ2-7; 8 bases map to TRBD2. V was pared by 6 bases and J by 5 bases, with 9 bases of the junction left unmatched. The CDR3 runs 14 residues. CDR1 is MNHEY, CDR2 SVGAGI, per germline. The CDR3 here is CASRFQRESDEQYF. Written as DNA, the CDR3 is TGTGCCAGCAGGTTCCAGCGGGAGTCGGACGAGCAGTACTTC.